Below are 8 T cell receptor beta chains sequenced from a single sample in a study of shared clonotypes between healthy human individuals. The data were produced by immunoSEQ multiplex PCR, yet TCRdb's version contains in-frame clones alone and is incomplete. This table holds 2 million or so clones, 95% found once. The sequencing input was naive CD4+ T cells sorted from blood. Subset: CD45RA+ positively selected. Every receptor here comes from a man between 18 and 35 years old in good health.

The V call is TRBV5-6, the J call TRBJ1-4; D may be TRBD1 (6 bases). V was trimmed by 5 bases and J by 8 bases, leaving 22 bases between them. The CDR3 sequence is 16 residues long. Germline V gene sequence: CDR1 SGHDT, CDR2 YYEEEE. CDR3 protein: CASSASRGSGVEKLFF. In nucleotides, the CDR3 is TGTGCCAGCAGTGCGAGCAGGGGAAGTGGGGTGGAAAAACTGTTTTTT.

The rearrangement links TRBV6-4 to TRBJ1-2; 12 bases match TRBD1. There are 17 residues in the CDR3. In germline, CDR1 is MRHNA, CDR2 SNTAGT. V shed 4 bases, J shed 4 bases, and the junction held 10 bases outside the gene matches. DNA of the CDR3: TGTGCCAGCAGTGCGACGGGACAGGGGGCGAAGACCTATGGCTACACCTTC. Residues: CASSATGQGAKTYGYTF.

V and J are TRBV6-5 and TRBJ2-1; perhaps TRBD1 as D (7 bases). CDR3 size: 11 residues. Germline CDR1 and CDR2: MNHEY and SVGAGI. With 10 bases removed from V and 9 bases from J, the gap between germline ends came to 13 bases. This CDR3 reads CATGQGGEQFF. The CDR3 coding sequence is TGTGCCACCGGTCAGGGGGGTGAGCAGTTCTTC.

The rearrangement uses TRBV29-1 and TRBJ2-2; TRBD1 agrees at 9 bases. This CDR3 comprises 14 residues. CDR1 is SQVTM, CDR2 ANQGSEA, per germline. V was pared by 7 bases and J by 5 bases, with 8 bases of the junction left unmatched. The CDR3 is CSDTGTGRTGELFF. The CDR3 DNA follows: TGCAGCGATACCGGGACAGGGAGAACCGGGGAGCTGTTTTTT.

This clone has only one observation. V gene TRBV5-1 combines with J gene TRBJ2-4; TRBD2 matches 7 bases. J lost 5 bases, V lost 4 bases, and 0 bases had no gene match. CDR1 is SGHRS, CDR2 YFSETQ, per germline. This CDR3 has 12 residues. In nucleotides, the CDR3 is TGCGCCAGCAGCCGGGGGGAAAACATTCAGTACTTC. It specifies CASSRGENIQYF.

This chain connects TRBV5-6 to TRBJ1-2, with D unclear. V was cut by 4 bases and J by 8 bases, with 15 bases left in between. CDR3 length: 13 residues. Per the germline V gene, CDR1 is SGHDT and CDR2 is YYEEEE. CDR3 nucleotides: TGTGCCAGCAGCCCGACACAGCTAGGGGGCTACACCTTC. Amino acid sequence: CASSPTQLGGYTF.

This chain joins TRBV14 and TRBJ2-7; D ambiguous. CDR1 is SGHDN and CDR2 is FVKESK in the germline V gene. Trimming stripped 4 bases from V and 3 bases from J, with 16 bases between. The CDR3 covers 15 residues. Here the CDR3 DNA reads TGTGCCAGCAGCCCGCTACTCGGACGGTTCTACGAGCAGTACTTC. Residues: CASSPLLGRFYEQYF.

CDR3 in DNA: TGCGCCAGCAGTTCTGGACTGATGAACACTGAAGCTTTCTTT. It specifies CASSSGLMNTEAFF. This rearrangement joins TRBV4-1 to TRBJ1-1; D is uncertain. CDR1 and CDR2 from the germline V gene are MGHRA and YSYEKL. Trimming took 6 bases from V and 0 from J, leaving 11 bases between them. The CDR3 has 14 residues.